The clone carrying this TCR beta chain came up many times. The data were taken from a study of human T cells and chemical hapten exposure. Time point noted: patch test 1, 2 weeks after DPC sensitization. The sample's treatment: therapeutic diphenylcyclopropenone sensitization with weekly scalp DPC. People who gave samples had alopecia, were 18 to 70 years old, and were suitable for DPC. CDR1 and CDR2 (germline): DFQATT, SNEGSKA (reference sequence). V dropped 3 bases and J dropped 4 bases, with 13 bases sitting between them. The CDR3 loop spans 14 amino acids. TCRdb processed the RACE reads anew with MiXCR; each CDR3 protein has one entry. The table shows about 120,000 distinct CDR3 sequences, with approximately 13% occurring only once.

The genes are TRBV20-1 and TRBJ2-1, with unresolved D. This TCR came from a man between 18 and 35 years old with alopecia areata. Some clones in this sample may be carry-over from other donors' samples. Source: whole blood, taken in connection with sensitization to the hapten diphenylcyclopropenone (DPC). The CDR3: CSASWWRNYNEQFF. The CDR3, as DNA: TGCAGTGCTAGTTGGTGGCGGAATTACAATGAGCAGTTCTTC.